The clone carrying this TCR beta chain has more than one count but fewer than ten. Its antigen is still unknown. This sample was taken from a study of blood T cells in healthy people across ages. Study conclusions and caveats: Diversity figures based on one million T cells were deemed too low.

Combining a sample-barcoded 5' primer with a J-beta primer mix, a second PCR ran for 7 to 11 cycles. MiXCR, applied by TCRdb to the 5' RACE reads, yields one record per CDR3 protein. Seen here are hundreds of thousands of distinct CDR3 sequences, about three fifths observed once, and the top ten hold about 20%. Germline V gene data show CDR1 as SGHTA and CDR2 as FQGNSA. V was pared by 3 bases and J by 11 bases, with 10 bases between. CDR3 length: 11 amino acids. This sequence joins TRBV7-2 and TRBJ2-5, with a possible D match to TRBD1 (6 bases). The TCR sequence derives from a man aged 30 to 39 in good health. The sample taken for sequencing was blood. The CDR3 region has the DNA TGTGCCAGCAGCTTGACAGGCAAGCAGTACTTC. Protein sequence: CASSLTGKQYF.